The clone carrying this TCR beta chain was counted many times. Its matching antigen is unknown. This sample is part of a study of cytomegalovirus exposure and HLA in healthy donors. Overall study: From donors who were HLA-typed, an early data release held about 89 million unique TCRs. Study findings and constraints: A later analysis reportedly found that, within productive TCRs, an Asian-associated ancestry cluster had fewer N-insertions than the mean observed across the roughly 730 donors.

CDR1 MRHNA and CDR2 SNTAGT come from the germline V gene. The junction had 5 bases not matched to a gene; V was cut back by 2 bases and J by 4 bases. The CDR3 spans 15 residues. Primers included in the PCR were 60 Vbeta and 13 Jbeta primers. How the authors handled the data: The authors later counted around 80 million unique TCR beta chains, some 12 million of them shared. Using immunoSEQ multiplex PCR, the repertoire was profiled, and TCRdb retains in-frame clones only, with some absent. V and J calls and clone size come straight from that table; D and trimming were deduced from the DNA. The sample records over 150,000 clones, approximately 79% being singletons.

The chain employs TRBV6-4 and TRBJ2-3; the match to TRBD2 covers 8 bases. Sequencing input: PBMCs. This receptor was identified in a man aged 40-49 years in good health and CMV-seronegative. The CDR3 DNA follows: TGTGCCAGCAGTGACGGCGCGGGGGGCTCAGATACGCAGTATTTT. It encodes CASSDGAGGSDTQYF.